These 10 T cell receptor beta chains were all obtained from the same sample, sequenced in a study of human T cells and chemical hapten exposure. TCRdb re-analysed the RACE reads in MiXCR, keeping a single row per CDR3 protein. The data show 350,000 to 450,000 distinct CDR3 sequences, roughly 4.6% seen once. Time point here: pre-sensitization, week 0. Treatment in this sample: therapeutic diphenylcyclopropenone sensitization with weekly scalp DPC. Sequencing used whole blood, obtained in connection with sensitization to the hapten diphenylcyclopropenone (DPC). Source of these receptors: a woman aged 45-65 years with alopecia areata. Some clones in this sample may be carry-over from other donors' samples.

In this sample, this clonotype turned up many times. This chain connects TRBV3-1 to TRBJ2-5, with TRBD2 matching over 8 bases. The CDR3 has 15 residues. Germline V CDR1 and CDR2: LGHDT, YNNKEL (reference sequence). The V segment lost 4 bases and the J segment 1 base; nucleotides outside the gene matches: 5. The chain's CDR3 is CASSRELAAQETQYF. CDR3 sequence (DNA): TGTGCCAGCAGCCGAGAACTAGCGGCCCAAGAGACCCAGTACTTC.

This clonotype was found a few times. The chain's CDR3 is CASSFGQGGTDTQYF. CDR3 nucleotide sequence: TGTGCCAGCAGTTTCGGACAGGGCGGGACAGATACGCAGTATTTT. The chain combines TRBV12-3 or TRBV12-4 with TRBJ2-3; 8 nucleotides line up with TRBD1. Trimming cost V 3 bases and J 3 bases; bases outside gene matches: 5. The CDR3 is made up of 15 amino acids.

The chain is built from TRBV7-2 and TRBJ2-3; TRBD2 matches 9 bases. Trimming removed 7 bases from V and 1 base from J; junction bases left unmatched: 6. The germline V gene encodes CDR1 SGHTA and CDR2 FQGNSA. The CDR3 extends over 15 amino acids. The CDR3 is CASKVSGRGTDTQYF. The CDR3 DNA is TGTGCCAGCAAGGTTAGCGGGAGAGGCACAGATACGCAGTATTTT.

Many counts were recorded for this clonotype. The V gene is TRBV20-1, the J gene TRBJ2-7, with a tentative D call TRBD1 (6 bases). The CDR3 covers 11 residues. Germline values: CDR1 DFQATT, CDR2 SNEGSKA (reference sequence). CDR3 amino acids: CRPRDTYEQYF. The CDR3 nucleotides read TGCAGGCCCCGGGACACCTACGAGCAGTACTTC.

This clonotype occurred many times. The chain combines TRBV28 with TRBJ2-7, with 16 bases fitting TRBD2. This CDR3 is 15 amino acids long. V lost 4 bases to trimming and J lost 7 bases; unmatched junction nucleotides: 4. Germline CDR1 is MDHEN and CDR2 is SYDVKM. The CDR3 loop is CASSSLGLAGGEQYF. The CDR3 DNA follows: TGTGCCAGCAGTTCACTGGGACTAGCGGGAGGGGAGCAGTACTTC.

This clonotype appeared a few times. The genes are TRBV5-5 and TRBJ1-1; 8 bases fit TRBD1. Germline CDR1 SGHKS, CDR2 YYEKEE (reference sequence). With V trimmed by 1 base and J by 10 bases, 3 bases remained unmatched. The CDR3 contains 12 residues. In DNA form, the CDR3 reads TGTGCCAGCAGCTTGAACGACAGGGGAGCTTTCTTT. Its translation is CASSLNDRGAFF.

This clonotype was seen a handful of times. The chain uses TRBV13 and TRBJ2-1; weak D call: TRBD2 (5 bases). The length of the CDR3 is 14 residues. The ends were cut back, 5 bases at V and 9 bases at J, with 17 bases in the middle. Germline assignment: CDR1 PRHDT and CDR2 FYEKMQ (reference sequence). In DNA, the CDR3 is TGTGCCAGCAGCCCGCCTAGCTCCCGTGGTGAGCAGTTCTTC. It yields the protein CASSPPSSRGEQFF. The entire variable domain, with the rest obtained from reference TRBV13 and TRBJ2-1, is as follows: AAGVIQSPRHLIKEKRETATLKCYPIPRHDTVYWYQQGPGQDPQFLISFYEKMQSDKGSIPDRFSAQQFSDYHSELNMSSLELGDSALYFCASSPPSSRGEQFFGPGTRLTVL.

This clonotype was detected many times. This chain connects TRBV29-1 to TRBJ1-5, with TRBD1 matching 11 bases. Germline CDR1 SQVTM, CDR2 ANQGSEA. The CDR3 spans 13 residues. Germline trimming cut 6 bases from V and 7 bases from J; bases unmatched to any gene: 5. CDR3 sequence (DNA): TGCAGCGTAGGACAGGGGGCCCGCCAGCCCCAGCATTTT. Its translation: CSVGQGARQPQHF.

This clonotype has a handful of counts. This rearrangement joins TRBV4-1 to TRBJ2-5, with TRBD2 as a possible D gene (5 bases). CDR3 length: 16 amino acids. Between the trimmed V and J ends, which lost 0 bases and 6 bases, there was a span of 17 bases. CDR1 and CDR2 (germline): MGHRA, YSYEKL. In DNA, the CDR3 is TGCGCCAGCAGCCAAGAGTTGCGGACTTCACAAAAGACCCAGTACTTC. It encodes CASSQELRTSQKTQYF.

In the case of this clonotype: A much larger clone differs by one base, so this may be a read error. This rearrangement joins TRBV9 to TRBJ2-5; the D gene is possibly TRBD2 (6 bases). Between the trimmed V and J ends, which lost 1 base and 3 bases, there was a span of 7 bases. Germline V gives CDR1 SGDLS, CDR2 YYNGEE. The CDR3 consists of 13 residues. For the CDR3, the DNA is TGTGCCAGCAGCGTATGGGGGGAAGAGACCCAGTACTTC. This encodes CASSVWGEETQYF.